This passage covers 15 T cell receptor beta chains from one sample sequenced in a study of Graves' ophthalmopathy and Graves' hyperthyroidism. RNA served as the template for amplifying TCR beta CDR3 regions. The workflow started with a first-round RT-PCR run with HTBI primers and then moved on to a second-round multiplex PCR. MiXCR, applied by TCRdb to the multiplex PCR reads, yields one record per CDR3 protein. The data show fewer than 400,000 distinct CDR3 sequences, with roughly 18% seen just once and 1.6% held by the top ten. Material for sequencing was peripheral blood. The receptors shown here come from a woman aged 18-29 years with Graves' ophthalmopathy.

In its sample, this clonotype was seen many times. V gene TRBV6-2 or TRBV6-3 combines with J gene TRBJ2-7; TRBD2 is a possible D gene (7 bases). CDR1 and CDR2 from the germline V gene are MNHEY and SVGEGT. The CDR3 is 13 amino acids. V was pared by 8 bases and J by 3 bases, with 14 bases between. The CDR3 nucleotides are TGTGCCAGCGCGGGGGACACCTTCTACGAGCAGTACTTC. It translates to CASAGDTFYEQYF.

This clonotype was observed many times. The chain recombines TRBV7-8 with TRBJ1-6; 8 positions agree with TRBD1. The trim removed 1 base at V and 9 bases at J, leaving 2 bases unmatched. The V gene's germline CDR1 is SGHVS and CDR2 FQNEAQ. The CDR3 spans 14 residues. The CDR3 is CASSLEDRVSPLHF. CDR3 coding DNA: TGTGCCAGCAGCTTAGAGGACAGGGTTTCACCCCTCCACTTT.

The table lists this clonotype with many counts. The CDR3 is CASSADSYEQYF. The CDR3, as DNA: TGTGCCAGCAGTGCTGACAGCTACGAGCAGTACTTC. The chain employs TRBV12-3 or TRBV12-4 and TRBJ2-7; the D gene is possibly TRBD1 (5 bases). This CDR3 has 12 amino acids. The V end was cut by 5 bases, the J end by 3 bases, with 8 bases between.

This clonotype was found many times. The CDR3 DNA is TGTGCCACCAGCAGAGCCCCGAAGCTAATAAACACTGAAGCTTTCTTT. Protein sequence: CATSRAPKLINTEAFF. The rearrangement links TRBV15 to TRBJ1-1; no firm D call. CDR1 LNHNV and CDR2 YYDKDF come from the germline V gene (reference sequence). The CDR3 totals 16 residues. Trimming left V 1 base short and J 2 bases short, with 14 bases between.

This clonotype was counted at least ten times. DNA for the CDR3: TGCAGTGCTAGAGATGAGGAGACAGGGCAGTACTTC. The encoded protein is CSARDEETGQYF. The V and J genes are TRBV20-1 and TRBJ2-7, with D tentatively TRBD1 (6 bases). Per germline, CDR1 DFQATT and CDR2 SNEGSKA (reference sequence). The CDR3 is 12 amino acids. Trimming left V 0 bases short and J 9 bases short, with 12 bases between.

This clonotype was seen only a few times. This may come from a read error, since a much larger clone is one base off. This chain's CDR3 is CSAGRTGADTGELFF. The CDR3, as DNA: TGCAGTGCTGGTCGGACAGGGGCGGACACCGGGGAGCTGTTTTTT. J is TRBJ2-2 and V is TRBV20-1, with 9 bases fitting TRBD1. The CDR3 is 15 residues long. Germline V gene sequence: CDR1 DFQATT, CDR2 SNEGSKA (reference sequence). V trimming: 5 bases; J trimming: 3 bases; junction bases outside the gene matches: 7.

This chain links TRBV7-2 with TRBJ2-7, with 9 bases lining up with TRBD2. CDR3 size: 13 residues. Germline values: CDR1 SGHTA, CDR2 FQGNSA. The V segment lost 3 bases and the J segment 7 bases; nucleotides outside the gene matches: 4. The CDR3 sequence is CASSFGREGEQYF. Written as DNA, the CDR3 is TGTGCCAGCAGCTTCGGGCGGGAGGGAGAGCAGTACTTC.

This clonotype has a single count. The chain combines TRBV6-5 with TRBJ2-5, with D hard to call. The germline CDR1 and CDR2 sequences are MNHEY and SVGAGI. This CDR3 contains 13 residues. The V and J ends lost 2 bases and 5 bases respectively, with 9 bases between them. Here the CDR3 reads CASSYRIGETQYF. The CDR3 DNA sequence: TGTGCCAGCAGTTACCGTATAGGGGAGACCCAGTACTTC.

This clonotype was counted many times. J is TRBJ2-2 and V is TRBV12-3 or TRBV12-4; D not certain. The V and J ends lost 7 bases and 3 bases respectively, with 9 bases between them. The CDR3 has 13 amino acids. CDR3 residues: CASKKEYTGELFF. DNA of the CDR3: TGTGCCAGCAAAAAAGAATACACCGGGGAGCTGTTTTTT.

CDR3 amino acids: CATGVGAAEQYF. The CDR3 DNA sequence: TGTGCCACCGGAGTTGGGGCTGCTGAGCAGTACTTC. The chain joins TRBV15 to TRBJ2-7; D is perhaps TRBD1 (5 bases). Trimming left V 8 bases short and J 7 bases short, with 15 bases between. The germline V gene has CDR1 LNHNV and CDR2 YYDKDF (reference sequence). The CDR3 spans 12 residues.

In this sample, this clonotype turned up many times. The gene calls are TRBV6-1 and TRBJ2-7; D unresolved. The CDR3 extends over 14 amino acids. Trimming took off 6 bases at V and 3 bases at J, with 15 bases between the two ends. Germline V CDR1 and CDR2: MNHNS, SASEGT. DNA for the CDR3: TGTGCCAGCAGCCCCTTAGACGGGTTCTACGAGCAGTACTTC. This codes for CASSPLDGFYEQYF.

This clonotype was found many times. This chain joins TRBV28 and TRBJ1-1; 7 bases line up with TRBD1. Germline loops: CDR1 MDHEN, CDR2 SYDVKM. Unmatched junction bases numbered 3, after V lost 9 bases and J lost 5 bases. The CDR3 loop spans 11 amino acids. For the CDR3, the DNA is TGTGCCAGTATACAGGGGACTGAAGCTTTCTTT. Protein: CASIQGTEAFF.

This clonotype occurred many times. The CDR3 sequence is CASSPPGPRGTYEQYF. For the CDR3, the DNA is TGTGCCAGCAGCCCACCCGGTCCGCGGGGCACCTACGAGCAGTACTTC. The chain combines TRBV11-1 with TRBJ2-7; a possible D gene is TRBD2 (6 bases). In germline, CDR1 is SGHAT, CDR2 FQDESV (reference sequence). Between the trimmed V and J ends, which lost 5 bases and 2 bases, there was a span of 19 bases. The CDR3 is 16 residues long.

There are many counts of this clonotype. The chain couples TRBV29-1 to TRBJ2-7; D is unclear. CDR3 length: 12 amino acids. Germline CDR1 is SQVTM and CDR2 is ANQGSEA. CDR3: CSVAGSSYEQYF. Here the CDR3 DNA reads TGCAGTGTCGCCGGAAGCTCCTACGAGCAGTACTTC.

The CDR3 sequence is CASRDNEETQYF. The DNA of the CDR3 is TGTGCCAGCAGGGACAATGAAGAGACCCAGTACTTC. The rearrangement joins TRBV2 to TRBJ2-5, with a tentative D call TRBD1 (5 bases). The V and J ends lost 6 bases and 3 bases respectively, with 8 bases between them. CDR3 length: 12 residues. Germline values: CDR1 SNHLY, CDR2 FYNNEI.